These 27 T cell receptor beta chains came from one sample sequenced in a study of shared clonotypes between healthy human individuals. Profiled with immunoSEQ multiplex PCR; TCRdb holds only in-frame clones, not every one. Among roughly 1,000,000 clones, about 84% were seen once, and the ten largest hold more than 0.5%. Input material: memory CD4+ T cells from PBMCs. Subset meaning: CD45RA-negative fraction. The receptors here all came from a man aged 18 to 30 in good health. Some clones in this sample may be carry-over from other donors' samples.

The chain has TRBV5-1 and TRBJ2-7; D call uncertain. There are 13 residues in the CDR3. Germline values: CDR1 SGHRS, CDR2 YFSETQ. The ends were cut back, 7 bases at V and 5 bases at J, with 16 bases in the middle. CDR3 nucleotide sequence: TGCGCCAGCCGAAACGGGCCCTCTAACGAGCAGTACTTC. This encodes CASRNGPSNEQYF.

This chain joins TRBV5-1 and TRBJ2-3; maybe TRBD2 (5 bases). Trimming cost V 3 bases and J 0 bases, with 14 bases left between them. This CDR3 has 16 residues. CDR1 is SGHRS and CDR2 is YFSETQ in the germline V gene. For the CDR3, the DNA is TGCGCCAGCAGCTACCTACAGCGGAGAAGCACAGATACGCAGTATTTT. It yields the protein CASSYLQRRSTDTQYF.

This clone has a handful of counts. This chain connects TRBV2 to TRBJ2-3; 8 nucleotides agree with TRBD2. Trimming removed 6 bases from V and 4 bases from J; junction bases left unmatched: 9. This CDR3 has 15 residues. Germline CDR1 and CDR2: SNHLY and FYNNEI. This CDR3 reads CASSYRTSYSDTQYF. The CDR3 DNA follows: TGTGCCAGCAGCTACCGGACTAGCTACTCAGATACGCAGTATTTT.

The chain combines TRBV9 with TRBJ2-2, with 10 bases that match TRBD1. This CDR3 is built from 15 residues. Germline CDR1 is SGDLS and CDR2 is YYNGEE. After removal of 6 bases from V and 6 bases from J, the junction contained 8 bases not matched to a gene. The CDR3 reads CASNGLGTGAGELFF. CDR3 nucleotide sequence: TGTGCCAGCAACGGTTTGGGGACAGGGGCCGGGGAGCTGTTTTTT.

This clone occurred many times. J is TRBJ2-1 and V is TRBV7-3; the match to TRBD2 covers 14 bases. The CDR3 has 18 residues. After removal of 4 bases from V and 8 bases from J, the junction contained 13 bases not matched to a gene. CDR1 SGHTA and CDR2 FQGTGA come from the germline V gene. The CDR3 sequence is CASSSTRGLAGELDEQFF. CDR3 coding DNA: TGTGCCAGCAGCTCAACAAGGGGACTAGCGGGAGAGCTTGATGAGCAGTTCTTC.

The chain combines TRBV5-5 with TRBJ2-7; D unresolved. Germline V gene sequence: CDR1 SGHKS, CDR2 YYEKEE (reference sequence). V was shortened by 5 bases and J by 3 bases, with 21 bases between the two germline ends. The CDR3 is 16 amino acids. The CDR3 protein is CASSSWSGIRLYEQYF. In DNA, the CDR3 is TGTGCCAGCAGTTCTTGGAGTGGTATACGACTCTACGAGCAGTACTTC.

The J gene is TRBJ2-1, the V gene TRBV5-8, with D possibly being TRBD1 or TRBD2 (5 bases each). The germline V and J ends were trimmed by 1 base and 3 bases, with 14 bases remaining between them. The CDR3 runs to 16 residues. CDR1 SGHTS and CDR2 YDEGEE come from the germline V gene. DNA for the CDR3: TGTGCCAGCAGCTTGTTAGAGGGGATAGGCTACAATGAGCAGTTCTTC. As protein: CASSLLEGIGYNEQFF.

The chain links TRBV13 to TRBJ1-1; D possibly corresponds to TRBD1 (5 bases). V shed 3 bases and J shed 7 bases, with 12 bases lying between them. The CDR3 totals 13 residues. Germline CDR1 is PRHDT and CDR2 is FYEKMQ (reference sequence). The CDR3 nucleotides read TGTGCCAGCAGCTTTGGGCAGGGAAGTGAAGCTTTCTTT. Encoded protein: CASSFGQGSEAFF. The variable domain in full, with the rest retrieved from reference TRBV13 and TRBJ1-1, is AAGVIQSPRHLIKEKRETATLKCYPIPRHDTVYWYQQGPGQDPQFLISFYEKMQSDKGSIPDRFSAQQFSDYHSELNMSSLELGDSALYFCASSFGQGSEAFFGQGTRLTVV.

The chain carries TRBV7-8 and TRBJ2-5; D perhaps matches TRBD2 (5 bases). V shed 7 bases and J shed 2 bases, with 11 bases lying between them. The germline CDR1 and CDR2 sequences are SGHVS and FQNEAQ. The CDR3 length is 13 residues. The CDR3 coding sequence is TGTGCCAGCACCAAGAGGGTACAAGAGACCCAGTACTTC. Translation gives CASTKRVQETQYF. The full variable domain, its missing parts supplied by reference TRBV7-8 and TRBJ2-5, is GAGVSQSPRYKVAKRGQDVALRCDPISGHVSLFWYQQALGQGPEFLTYFQNEAQLDKSGLPSDRFFAERPEGSVSTLKIQRTQQEDSAVYLCASTKRVQETQYFGPGTRLLVL.

This sequence joins TRBV4-2 and TRBJ2-7, with a weak D call TRBD2 (6 bases). Trimming pared 0 bases from V and 5 bases from J, leaving 29 bases between. The CDR3 is 20 amino acids. The germline V gene has CDR1 LGHNA and CDR2 YNFKEQ. The CDR3 protein is CASSQDAKVAEISARNEQYF. CDR3 nucleotides: TGTGCCAGCAGCCAAGATGCAAAGGTAGCGGAGATTTCCGCCCGCAACGAGCAGTACTTC.

This chain connects TRBV29-1 to TRBJ2-3; unclear D gene. Trimming pared 1 base from V and 1 base from J, leaving 12 bases between. CDR1 is SQVTM, CDR2 ANQGSEA, per germline. This CDR3 spans 15 amino acids. The CDR3: CSVEGSSGGTDTQYF. The CDR3 nucleotides read TGCAGCGTTGAAGGGAGTAGTGGGGGCACAGATACGCAGTATTTT.

The rearrangement joins TRBV28 to TRBJ2-3; 11 nucleotides line up with TRBD2. The germline gives CDR1 MDHEN, CDR2 SYDVKM. The V gene end was trimmed by 9 bases and the J gene end by 6 bases; junction bases not matched to a gene: 11. This CDR3 is 15 amino acids long. The CDR3 reads CASGEVAGGSDTQYF. In nucleotides, the CDR3 is TGTGCCAGTGGGGAGGTAGCGGGAGGGTCCGATACGCAGTATTTT. The full variable domain, its missing parts supplied by reference TRBV28 and TRBJ2-3, is DVKVTQSSRYLVKRTGEKVFLECVQDMDHENMFWYRQDPGLGLRLIYFSYDVKMKEKGDIPEGYSVSREKKERFSLILESASTNQTSMYLCASGEVAGGSDTQYFGPGTRLTVL.

The chain links TRBV28 to TRBJ2-7; TRBD2 aligns across 11 bases. Germline CDR1 is MDHEN and CDR2 is SYDVKM. This CDR3 contains 19 residues. V was pared by 4 bases and J by 4 bases, with 18 bases of the junction left unmatched. The CDR3 bases are TGTGCCAGCAGTTCTCACTCCCCCTCGCTAGCGGGAGGCATGTACGAGCAGTACTTC. It encodes CASSSHSPSLAGGMYEQYF.

V is TRBV28 and J is TRBJ1-2; 8 nucleotides agree with TRBD1. V lost 11 bases to trimming and J lost 5 bases; unmatched junction nucleotides: 7. This CDR3 has 12 residues. Germline V gives CDR1 MDHEN, CDR2 SYDVKM. The DNA of the CDR3 is TGTGCCGCGGCCGACAGGGGATATGGCTACACCTTC. Its protein is CAAADRGYGYTF.

This chain links TRBV27 with TRBJ2-7; 9 bases are a match to TRBD1. The CDR3 has 14 amino acids. The germline V gene has CDR1 MNHEY and CDR2 SMNVEV (reference sequence). The V gene end was trimmed by 6 bases and the J gene end by 3 bases; junction bases not matched to a gene: 6. The CDR3 coding sequence is TGTGCCAGCAGGGGGTCGACAGGGGGCTACGAGCAGTACTTC. Its translation is CASRGSTGGYEQYF.

The chain employs TRBV18 and TRBJ1-1; D remains unclear. Germline V lookup: CDR1 KGHSH, CDR2 LQKENI. The CDR3 is 13 residues long. V lost 2 bases and J 8 bases, leaving 12 bases between the germline ends. DNA for the CDR3: TGTGCCAGCTCACCAATGAGTTTGCCAGAAGCTTTCTTT. Its translation is CASSPMSLPEAFF.

This chain connects TRBV7-9 to TRBJ2-1, with D perhaps TRBD1 (6 bases). Trimming shortened V by 7 bases and J by 4 bases, and 14 bases separated the two germline ends. Per the germline V gene, CDR1 is SEHNR and CDR2 is FQNEAQ (reference sequence). This CDR3 contains 14 residues. The CDR3 reads CASMGAALYNEQFF. In nucleotides, the CDR3 is TGTGCCAGCATGGGGGCGGCCTTATACAATGAGCAGTTCTTC.

There are a few counts of this clone. V is TRBV4-1 and J is TRBJ2-1, with 10 nucleotides matching TRBD1. Trimming took 3 bases from V and 0 from J; bases not matched to a gene: 8. From germline, CDR1 is MGHRA and CDR2 YSYEKL. The CDR3 loop spans 18 amino acids. CDR3 in DNA: TGCGCCAGCAGCCACCGGGACAGGGGCCGTTCCTCCTACAATGAGCAGTTCTTC. Translated: CASSHRDRGRSSYNEQFF.

The genes are TRBV7-2 and TRBJ1-5; no firm D call. There are 16 residues in the CDR3. Germline CDR1 is SGHTA and CDR2 is FQGNSA. Trimming took 2 bases from V and 6 from J, leaving 17 bases between them. The CDR3 spells CASSLSGPLLGQPQHF. The CDR3 region has the DNA TGTGCCAGCAGCTTATCAGGCCCCTTGCTAGGTCAGCCCCAGCATTTT.

V is TRBV28 and J is TRBJ2-7, with D unresolved. The germline gives CDR1 MDHEN, CDR2 SYDVKM. The CDR3 length is 13 residues. Trimming removed 6 bases at V and 2 bases at J, with 11 bases between. The CDR3 region is CASSAQPTYEQYF. The CDR3 DNA reads TGTGCCAGCAGCGCCCAGCCAACCTACGAGCAGTACTTC. Based on the CDR3 plus reference TRBV28 and TRBJ2-7, the full variable domain is DVKVTQSSRYLVKRTGEKVFLECVQDMDHENMFWYRQDPGLGLRLIYFSYDVKMKEKGDIPEGYSVSREKKERFSLILESASTNQTSMYLCASSAQPTYEQYFGPGTRLTVT.

This clone has a single count. The same CDR3 also results from other DNA sequences found in this sample. The chain is built from TRBV5-1 and TRBJ1-4; D not resolved. V lost 0 bases and J lost 8, with 11 bases in between. Germline V gives CDR1 SGHRS, CDR2 YFSETQ. There are 14 residues in the CDR3. CDR3: CASSLAGPGEKLFF. In DNA, the CDR3 is TGCGCCAGCAGCTTGGCCGGCCCCGGGGAAAAACTGTTTTTT.

The chain links TRBV28 to TRBJ1-1; possible D gene TRBD1, 5 bases. The germline V and J ends were trimmed by 5 bases and 1 base, with 14 bases remaining between them. Germline loops: CDR1 MDHEN, CDR2 SYDVKM. The CDR3 contains 15 residues. CDR3 nucleotide sequence: TGTGCCAGCAGTATAAGAAGACAGCCGAACACTGAAGCTTTCTTT. Residues: CASSIRRQPNTEAFF.

The chain employs TRBV5-4 and TRBJ2-1, with 8 bases aligning to TRBD2. J was trimmed by 1 base and V by 4 bases; bases with no gene match: 7. CDR3 length equals 16 residues. The germline CDR1 and CDR2 sequences are SGHNT and YYREEE (reference sequence). The DNA for the CDR3 is TGTGCCAGCAGCCCCTTCACTAGCGGTTCCTACAATGAGCAGTTCTTC. Translating gives CASSPFTSGSYNEQFF.

This sequence joins TRBV2 and TRBJ2-5; 9 bases fit TRBD1. CDR1 and CDR2 from the germline V gene are SNHLY and FYNNEI. V shed 6 bases, J shed 5 bases, and the junction held 7 bases outside the gene matches. CDR3 length equals 14 residues. The CDR3 sequence is CASSYGTGQETQYF. DNA of the CDR3: TGTGCCAGCAGCTACGGGACAGGGCAGGAGACCCAGTACTTC.

This chain connects TRBV28 to TRBJ1-6; D is unclear. There are 15 residues in the CDR3. Germline V gene sequence: CDR1 MDHEN, CDR2 SYDVKM. V lost 7 bases, J lost 5 bases, and 15 bases lay in between. CDR3 DNA: TGTGCCAGCAAAGCAGTAACAGCTAATAATTCACCCCTCCACTTT. Translated, it gives CASKAVTANNSPLHF.

The V and J genes are TRBV30 and TRBJ2-5, with 10 bases fitting TRBD2. The CDR3 extends over 16 amino acids. Germline CDR1 is GTSNPN and CDR2 is SVGIG (reference sequence). Trimming took 0 bases from V and 4 from J; bases not matched to a gene: 8. The CDR3 bases are TGTGCCTGGAGTGTACCGACTAGCGGGCCGGGAGAGACCCAGTACTTC. Amino acids: CAWSVPTSGPGETQYF.

V and J are TRBV11-2 and TRBJ2-5; D might be TRBD2 (5 bases). V shed 1 base and J shed 7 bases, with 13 bases lying between them. CDR1 and CDR2 (germline): SGHAT, FQNNGV. This CDR3 is 14 amino acids long. The CDR3: CASSLVSGWRTQYF. The CDR3 DNA sequence: TGTGCCAGCAGCTTAGTGTCGGGGTGGAGGACCCAGTACTTC.